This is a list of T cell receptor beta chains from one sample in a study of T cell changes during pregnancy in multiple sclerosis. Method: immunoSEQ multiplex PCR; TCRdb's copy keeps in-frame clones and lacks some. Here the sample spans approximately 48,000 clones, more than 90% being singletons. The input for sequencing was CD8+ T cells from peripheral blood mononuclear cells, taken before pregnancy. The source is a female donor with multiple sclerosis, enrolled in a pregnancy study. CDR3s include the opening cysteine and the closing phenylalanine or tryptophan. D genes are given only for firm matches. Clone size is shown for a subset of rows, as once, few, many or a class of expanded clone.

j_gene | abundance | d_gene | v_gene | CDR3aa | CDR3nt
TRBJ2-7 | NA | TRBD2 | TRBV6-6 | CASKAGGLEQYF | TGTGCCAGCAAGGCGGGGGGGCTCGAGCAGTACTTC
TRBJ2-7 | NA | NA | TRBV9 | CASSANSPYEQYF | TGTGCCAGCAGCGCAAACTCACCGTACGAGCAGTACTTC
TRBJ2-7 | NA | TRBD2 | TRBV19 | CASSADGLAGGYEQYF | TGTGCCAGTAGCGCGGACGGACTAGCGGGGGGCTACGAGCAGTACTTC
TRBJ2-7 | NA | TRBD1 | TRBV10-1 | CASIKRTGKAYEQYF | TGCGCCAGCATAAAGCGGACAGGAAAAGCCTACGAGCAGTACTTC
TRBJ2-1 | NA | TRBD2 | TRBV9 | CASSSSGGAGNEQFF | TGTGCCAGCAGTTCAAGCGGGGGGGCCGGTAATGAGCAGTTCTTC
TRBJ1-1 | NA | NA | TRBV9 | CASSPRGNTEAFF | TGTGCCAGCAGCCCCAGGGGGAACACTGAAGCTTTCTTT
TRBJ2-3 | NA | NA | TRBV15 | CATSTRVGGALTDTQYF | TGTGCCACCAGCACCCGGGTGGGCGGGGCCCTCACAGATACGCAGTATTTT
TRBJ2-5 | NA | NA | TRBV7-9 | CASETDWQETQYF | TGTGCCAGCGAGACGGACTGGCAAGAGACCCAGTACTTC
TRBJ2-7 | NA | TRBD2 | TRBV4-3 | CASSLTGTGGTQQYF | TGCGCCAGCAGCCTTACCGGGACGGGGGGTACTCAGCAGTACTTC
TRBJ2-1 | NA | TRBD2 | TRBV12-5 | CASGLGLAVNNEQFF | TGTGCTAGTGGTTTGGGACTAGCGGTCAACAATGAGCAGTTCTTC
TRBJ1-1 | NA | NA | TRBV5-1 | CASTSLETMNTEAFF | TGCGCCAGCACCTCGCTAGAGACTATGAACACTGAAGCTTTCTTT
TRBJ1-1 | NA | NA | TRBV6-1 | CASSEEGRGTVNTEAFF | TGTGCCAGCAGTGAAGAGGGGCGGGGAACTGTGAACACTGAAGCTTTCTTT
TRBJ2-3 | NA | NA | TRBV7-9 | CASSLGGGPRNTQYF | TGTGCCAGCAGCTTAGGGGGGGGCCCTAGGAATACGCAGTATTTT
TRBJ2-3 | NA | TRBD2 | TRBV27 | CASSPMGGSTDTQYF | TGTGCCAGCAGTCCGATGGGGGGGAGCACAGATACGCAGTATTTT
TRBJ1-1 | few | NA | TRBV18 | CASSPGSRTEAFF | TGTGCCAGCTCACCAGGGTCTAGGACTGAAGCTTTCTTT
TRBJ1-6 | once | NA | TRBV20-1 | CSAWAWGQLHF | TGCAGTGCATGGGCCTGGGGGCAACTCCACTTT
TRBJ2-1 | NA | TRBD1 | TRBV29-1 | CSVDREVRVNEQFF | TGCAGCGTAGACAGGGAAGTTAGGGTGAATGAGCAGTTCTTC
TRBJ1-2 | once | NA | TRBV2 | CASSPGVSYGYTF | TGTGCCAGCAGTCCAGGGGTGAGCTATGGCTACACCTTC
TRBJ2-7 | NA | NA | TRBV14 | CASSHRGTGEQYF | TGTGCCAGCAGCCACCGCGGGACTGGGGAGCAGTACTTC
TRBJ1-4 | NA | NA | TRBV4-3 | CASSPRRATNEKLFF | TGCGCCAGCAGCCCTAGGAGGGCAACTAATGAAAAACTGTTTTTT
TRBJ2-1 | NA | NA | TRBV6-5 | CASSYSMGSSYNEQFF | TGTGCCAGCAGTTACTCGATGGGGAGCTCCTACAATGAGCAGTTCTTC
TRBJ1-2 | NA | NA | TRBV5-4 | CASRGKGIDTF | TGTGCCAGCAGGGGTAAGGGGATCGACACCTTC
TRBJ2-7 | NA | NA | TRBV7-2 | CASSSRESYEQYF | TGTGCCAGCAGCTCCAGGGAATCCTACGAGCAGTACTTC
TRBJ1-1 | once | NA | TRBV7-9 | CAGGAGGDTEAFF | TGTGCCGGAGGTGCGGGAGGGGACACTGAAGCTTTCTTT
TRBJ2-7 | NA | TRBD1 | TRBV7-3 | CASSLATGDEQYF | TGTGCCAGCAGCTTAGCTACAGGGGACGAGCAGTACTTC
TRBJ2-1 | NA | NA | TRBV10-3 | CAISGGEGNNEQFF | TGTGCCATCAGTGGGGGGGAAGGGAACAATGAGCAGTTCTTC